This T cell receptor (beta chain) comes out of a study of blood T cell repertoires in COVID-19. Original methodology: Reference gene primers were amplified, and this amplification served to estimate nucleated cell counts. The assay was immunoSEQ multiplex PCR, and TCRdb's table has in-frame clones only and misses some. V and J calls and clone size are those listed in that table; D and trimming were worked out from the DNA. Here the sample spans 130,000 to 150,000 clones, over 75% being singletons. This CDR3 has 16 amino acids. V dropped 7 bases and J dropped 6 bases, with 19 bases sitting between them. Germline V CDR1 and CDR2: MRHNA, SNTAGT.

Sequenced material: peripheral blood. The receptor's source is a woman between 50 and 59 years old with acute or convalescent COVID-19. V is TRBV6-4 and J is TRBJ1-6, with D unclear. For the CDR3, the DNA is TGTGCCAGCACCCTCCCCAGGAGGCAAGCTAATTCACCCCTCCACTTT. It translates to CASTLPRRQANSPLHF.